The rows below give T cell receptor beta chains drawn from one sample of a study of blood T cells in healthy people across ages. A single record per CDR3 protein comes from TCRdb applying MiXCR to the 5' RACE reads. The table includes hundreds of thousands of distinct CDR3 sequences, about 52% detected once. Sequenced sample: blood. Source of these receptors: a woman in her fifties or sixties in good health. The CDR3 runs from the conserved cysteine through the conserved F or W. The D gene is left open where the match is weak. Not every row has a clone size; where given, it reads once, few, many or a size class.

TRBJ2-1,12,few,-,TRBV7-2,CASSGSVGKQFF,TGTGCCAGCAGCGGATCGGTTGGTAAGCAGTTCTTC
TRBJ2-7,17,-,TRBD2,TRBV5-1,CASSLGLAGHFSYEQYF,TGCGCCAGCAGCCTGGGACTAGCGGGCCACTTCTCCTACGAGCAGTACTTC
TRBJ2-7,16,-,TRBD1,TRBV5-1,CASTRTTGTGTYEQYF,TGCGCCAGCACCCGAACGACTGGGACAGGGACCTACGAGCAGTACTTC
TRBJ2-7,15,few,TRBD1,TRBV20-1,CSARPGTARSYEQYF,TGCAGTGCTAGGCCCGGGACAGCAAGGTCCTACGAGCAGTACTTC
TRBJ1-1,14,-,-,TRBV6-2/TRBV6-3,CASSYRSSRGEAFF,TGTGCCAGCAGTTACAGGTCGTCGAGGGGTGAAGCTTTCTTT
TRBJ2-4,12,-,-,TRBV20-1,CSASGSAREQYF,TGCAGTGCTAGCGGGAGCGCGAGAGAGCAGTACTTC
TRBJ2-1,16,-,TRBD2,TRBV20-1,CSARVGGTSGYNEQFF,TGCAGTGCTAGAGTCGGGGGGACTAGCGGATACAATGAGCAGTTCTTC
TRBJ2-1,15,-,TRBD1,TRBV28,CASTYDRVGYNEQFF,TGTGCCAGCACCTATGACAGGGTAGGGTACAATGAGCAGTTCTTC
TRBJ1-2,13,-,TRBD1,TRBV7-2,CASSGGTGDRYTF,TGTGCCAGCAGCGGGGGGACAGGGGATCGCTACACCTTC
TRBJ2-7,17,few,-,TRBV16,CASSLRAPSAGAYEQYF,TGTGCCAGCAGTCTAAGGGCTCCCAGCGCTGGGGCCTACGAGCAGTACTTC
TRBJ2-4,18,-,TRBD2,TRBV4-2,CASSQEGAGDPLKNIQYF,TGTGCCAGCAGCCAAGAAGGGGCGGGAGATCCCCTTAAAAACATTCAGTACTTC